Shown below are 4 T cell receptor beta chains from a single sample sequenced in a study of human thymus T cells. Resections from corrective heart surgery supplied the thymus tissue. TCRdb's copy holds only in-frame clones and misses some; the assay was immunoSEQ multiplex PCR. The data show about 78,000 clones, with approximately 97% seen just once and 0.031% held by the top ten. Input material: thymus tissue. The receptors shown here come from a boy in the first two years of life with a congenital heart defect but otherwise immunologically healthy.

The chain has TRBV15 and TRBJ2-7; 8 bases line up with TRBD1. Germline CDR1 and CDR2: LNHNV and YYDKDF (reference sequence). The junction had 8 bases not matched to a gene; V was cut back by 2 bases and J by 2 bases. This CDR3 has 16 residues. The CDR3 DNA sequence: TGTGCCACCAGCAGACCCCGGGACAGGATTCCCTACGAGCAGTACTTC. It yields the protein CATSRPRDRIPYEQYF.

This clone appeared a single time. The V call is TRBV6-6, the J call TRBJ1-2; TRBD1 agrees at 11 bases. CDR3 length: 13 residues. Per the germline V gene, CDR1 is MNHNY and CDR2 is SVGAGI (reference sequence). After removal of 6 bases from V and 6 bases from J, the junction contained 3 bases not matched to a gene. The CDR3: CASSGTGGDGYTF. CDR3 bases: TGTGCCAGCAGCGGGACAGGGGGTGATGGCTACACCTTC.

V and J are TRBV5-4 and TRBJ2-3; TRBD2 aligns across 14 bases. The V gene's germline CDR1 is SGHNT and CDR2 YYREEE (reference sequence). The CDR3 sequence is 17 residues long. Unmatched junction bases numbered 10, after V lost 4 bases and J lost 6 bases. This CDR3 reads CASSRRGLAGDKDTQYF. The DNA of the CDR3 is TGTGCCAGCAGCCGGAGGGGACTAGCGGGGGATAAGGATACGCAGTATTTT.

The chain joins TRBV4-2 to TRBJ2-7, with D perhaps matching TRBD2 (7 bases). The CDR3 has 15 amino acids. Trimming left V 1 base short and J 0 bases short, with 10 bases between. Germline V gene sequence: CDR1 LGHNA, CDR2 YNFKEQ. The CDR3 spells CASSQGGGLSYEQYF. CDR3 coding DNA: TGTGCCAGCAGCCAAGGGGGGGGCCTCTCCTACGAGCAGTACTTC.